Below, 23 T cell receptor beta chains from the same sample are listed, as sequenced in a study of control samples from healthy donors and cancer patients. TCRdb keeps only in-frame clones here, not all; method: immunoSEQ multiplex PCR. Among about 100,000 clones, about 91% were seen once, and the ten largest hold roughly 2.5%. What was sequenced was blood. The receptor source for this set is a woman aged 18-29 years in good health.

The chain combines TRBV7-2 with TRBJ2-1; TRBD1 agrees at 10 bases. Germline V gene lookup returns CDR1 SGHTA and CDR2 FQGNSA. Germline trimming cut 1 base from V and 6 bases from J; bases unmatched to any gene: 3. The CDR3 contains 15 residues. CDR3 coding DNA: TGTGCCAGCAGCTTAGTAGGGACAGGGGTCAATGAGCAGTTCTTC. It yields the protein CASSLVGTGVNEQFF.

The CDR3 nucleotides read TGTGCCAGCAAGGGACAGAAGTCCGGGGAGCTGTTTTTT. It is translated as CASKGQKSGELFF. This chain links TRBV2 with TRBJ2-2; TRBD1 matches at 7 bases. This CDR3 region has 13 residues. The V gene's germline CDR1 is SNHLY and CDR2 FYNNEI. Trimming at V came to 7 bases and at J to 6 bases, leaving 5 bases not matched to a gene.

This chain links TRBV24-1 with TRBJ2-1; tentative D call: TRBD2 (6 bases). The CDR3 covers 19 residues. Germline V gene lookup returns CDR1 KGHDR and CDR2 SFDVKD. V was cut by 4 bases and J by 3 bases, with 24 bases left in between. As DNA, the CDR3 is TGTGCCACCAGTGACCAAGCGGGTCCAGGCCCCGGAGGCTACAATGAGCAGTTCTTC. Its protein product is CATSDQAGPGPGGYNEQFF.

This clone appeared a single time. The chain carries TRBV9 and TRBJ2-5; D uncertain. Germline CDR1 and CDR2: SGDLS and YYNGEE. Trimming took 0 bases from V and 5 from J, leaving 8 bases between them. The CDR3 contains 13 residues. The CDR3 sequence is CASSVATGETQYF. The CDR3 DNA is TGTGCCAGCAGCGTAGCTACTGGGGAGACCCAGTACTTC.

The CDR3: CAWSGRTEAFF. CDR3 bases: TGTGCCTGGAGCGGGAGGACTGAAGCTTTCTTT. The chain is built from TRBV30 and TRBJ1-1; no definite D call. V gave up 3 bases and J gave up 5 bases, with 7 bases separating them. The CDR3 covers 11 residues. CDR1 is GTSNPN, CDR2 SVGIG, per germline (reference sequence).

V usage is TRBV15 and J usage is TRBJ1-2; D not resolved. The CDR3 runs 13 residues. Germline V gene sequence: CDR1 LNHNV, CDR2 YYDKDF (reference sequence). V lost 5 bases and J lost 8, with 15 bases in between. The CDR3 sequence: CATSPRLMYGYTF. The CDR3 coding sequence is TGTGCCACCAGCCCGAGGCTTATGTACGGCTACACCTTC.

The sample holds a few counts of this clone. This chain connects TRBV14 to TRBJ2-2; D unclear. V was pared by 4 bases and J by 1 base, with 10 bases between. The CDR3 covers 15 residues. Germline-derived CDR1 and CDR2 are SGHDN and FVKESK. Written as DNA, the CDR3 is TGTGCCAGCAGCCTCGGACGGCAGAACACCGGGGAGCTGTTTTTT. It is translated as CASSLGRQNTGELFF.

The chain employs TRBV13 and TRBJ2-5, with D tentatively TRBD1 (6 bases). Between the trimmed V and J ends, which lost 4 bases and 2 bases, there was a span of 11 bases. Germline V lookup: CDR1 PRHDT, CDR2 FYEKMQ (reference sequence). This CDR3 spans 14 amino acids. In DNA form, the CDR3 reads TGTGCCAGCAGCTCCACGACAGGTCAAGAGACCCAGTACTTC. As protein: CASSSTTGQETQYF.

The CDR3 here is CASSLTGMRYEQYF. DNA of the CDR3: TGTGCCAGCAGCCTAACAGGAATGAGATACGAGCAGTACTTC. The chain couples TRBV7-2 to TRBJ2-7; D is possibly TRBD1 (5 bases). Trimming pared 5 bases from V and 4 bases from J, leaving 15 bases between. The germline gives CDR1 SGHTA, CDR2 FQGNSA. This CDR3 is built from 14 residues.

This sequence joins TRBV5-1 and TRBJ2-7; the D is unclear. Germline V gives CDR1 SGHRS, CDR2 YFSETQ. The CDR3 is 14 residues long. V dropped 0 bases and J dropped 5 bases, with 12 bases sitting between them. CDR3: CASSLARLVDEQYF. The CDR3 nucleotides read TGCGCCAGCAGCTTGGCCCGGTTGGTCGACGAGCAGTACTTC.

The J gene is TRBJ2-3, the V gene TRBV24-1, with TRBD2 matching 8 bases. Germline lookup yields CDR1 KGHDR and CDR2 SFDVKD. This CDR3 is built from 16 residues. Unmatched junction bases numbered 5, after V lost 4 bases and J lost 0 bases. The CDR3 protein is CATSELAASSTDTQYF. CDR3 in DNA: TGTGCCACCAGTGAACTAGCGGCCTCTAGCACAGATACGCAGTATTTT.

The chain combines TRBV4-3 with TRBJ1-3, with 9 bases identical to TRBD1. Germline V CDR1 and CDR2: LGHNA, YSLEER. Unmatched junction bases numbered 8, after V lost 0 bases and J lost 8 bases. The CDR3 loop spans 16 amino acids. The chain's CDR3 is CASSQDGVGQGYTIYF. DNA of the CDR3: TGCGCCAGCAGCCAAGATGGTGTGGGACAGGGATACACCATATATTTT.

This chain links TRBV6-2 or TRBV6-3 with TRBJ1-2, with 7 nucleotides matching TRBD1. The CDR3 is 14 residues long. Germline V CDR1 and CDR2: MNHEY, SVGEGT. The V gene end was trimmed by 4 bases and the J gene end by 0 bases; junction bases not matched to a gene: 2. The DNA of the CDR3 is TGTGCCAGCAGTTCACAGGGGACTAACTATGGCTACACCTTC. It codes for CASSSQGTNYGYTF.

The V and J genes are TRBV24-1 and TRBJ2-7, with 8 bases aligning to TRBD1. V lost 7 bases, J lost 1 base, and 2 bases stayed unmatched. Germline V gene sequence: CDR1 KGHDR, CDR2 SFDVKD. CDR3 length: 13 amino acids. The DNA of the CDR3 is TGTGCCACCAGAGGGGACAGGTCCTACGAGCAGTACTTC. It specifies CATRGDRSYEQYF.

V is TRBV6-5 and J is TRBJ1-1, with D hard to call. Germline loops: CDR1 MNHEY, CDR2 SVGAGI. Trimming pared 0 bases from V and 0 bases from J, leaving 5 bases between. CDR3 length equals 14 residues. The CDR3 here is CASSYSGMNTEAFF. The CDR3 coding sequence is TGTGCCAGCAGTTACTCTGGGATGAACACTGAAGCTTTCTTT.

The V call is TRBV6-2 or TRBV6-3, the J call TRBJ2-3, with TRBD2 matching over 14 bases. Germline CDR1 and CDR2: MNHEY and SVGEGT. V shed 6 bases and J 2 bases; nucleotides not matched to a gene: 4. This CDR3 is 16 amino acids long. The CDR3 bases are TGTGCCAGCAGCCAGACTAGCGGGAGGGCCACAGATACGCAGTATTTT. Its protein product is CASSQTSGRATDTQYF.

This clone was seen just once. V usage is TRBV4-2 and J usage is TRBJ2-7, with TRBD2 matching 7 bases. Germline CDR1 is LGHNA and CDR2 is YNFKEQ. V lost 4 bases and J lost 3; bases outside the gene matches: 9. The CDR3 sequence is 15 residues long. In nucleotides, the CDR3 is TGTGCCAGCAGCCCGGATTTTGGCGGGGGCTACGAGCAGTACTTC. It is translated as CASSPDFGGGYEQYF.

The chain links TRBV13 to TRBJ2-3; 8 bases align to TRBD1. From germline, CDR1 is PRHDT and CDR2 FYEKMQ (reference sequence). The J segment lost 4 bases and the V segment lost 5 bases, leaving 5 bases of the junction unmatched. CDR3 length: 14 residues. DNA of the CDR3: TGTGCCAGCAGCCCCAGGACAGGGCCAGATACGCAGTATTTT. Protein sequence: CASSPRTGPDTQYF. Based on the CDR3 plus reference TRBV13 and TRBJ2-3, the full variable domain is AAGVIQSPRHLIKEKRETATLKCYPIPRHDTVYWYQQGPGQDPQFLISFYEKMQSDKGSIPDRFSAQQFSDYHSELNMSSLELGDSALYFCASSPRTGPDTQYFGPGTRLTVL.

The chain recombines TRBV28 with TRBJ1-6; 8 positions agree with TRBD1. J was trimmed by 5 bases and V by 6 bases; bases with no gene match: 9. The CDR3 is made up of 16 amino acids. The germline V gene encodes CDR1 MDHEN and CDR2 SYDVKM. CDR3 loop: CASSRTGTGNNSPLHF. CDR3 DNA: TGTGCCAGCAGCCGTACCGGGACAGGAAATAATTCACCCCTCCACTTT.

This clone occurred a few times. The chain has TRBV7-2 and TRBJ1-1; 7 positions match TRBD1. V dropped 5 bases and J dropped 8; count of bases not matched to a gene: 8. Germline-derived CDR1 and CDR2 are SGHTA and FQGNSA. The CDR3 is 13 amino acids. The chain's CDR3 is CASSQLQGGEAFF. In DNA form, the CDR3 reads TGTGCCAGCAGCCAACTTCAGGGGGGAGAAGCTTTCTTT.

The chain couples TRBV14 to TRBJ1-2; D may be TRBD1 (6 bases). This CDR3 contains 14 residues. Per germline, CDR1 SGHDN and CDR2 FVKESK. The V end lost 6 bases, the J end lost 6 bases, and 17 bases lay between the germline ends. CDR3: CASRSRTVLDGYTF. In DNA form, the CDR3 reads TGTGCCAGCAGGTCCAGGACAGTTCTGGATGGCTACACCTTC.

The chain joins TRBV9 to TRBJ1-2; 7 nucleotides line up with TRBD1. Trimming at V came to 2 bases and at J to 5 bases, leaving 12 bases not matched to a gene. This CDR3 has 16 amino acids. From germline, CDR1 is SGDLS and CDR2 YYNGEE. The chain's CDR3 is CASSVGTEPIGYGYTF. The CDR3 DNA follows: TGTGCCAGCAGCGTGGGGACAGAACCTATTGGGTATGGCTACACCTTC.

The gene calls are TRBV5-1 and TRBJ2-3; D is perhaps TRBD1 or TRBD2 (5 bases each). V shed 4 bases and J shed 1 base, with 13 bases lying between them. The CDR3 is made up of 15 amino acids. CDR1 and CDR2 (germline): SGHRS, YFSETQ. The CDR3 DNA reads TGCGCCAGCAGCCTGGGACGGCCAGGCACAGATACGCAGTATTTT. It codes for CASSLGRPGTDTQYF.